Sequencing of this T cell receptor (beta chain) was carried out in a study of T cell clusters in autoimmune cytopenias. Study outcomes and limitations: Compared with active autoimmune hepatitis patients, healthy donors showed about 3-fold more exclusive TRB clusters.

TRB was amplified from roughly 270 ng of peripheral blood genomic DNA per sample. In the case of this clonotype: Its antigen is unknown.

TRB rearrangements were amplified by touch-down multiplex PCR with mixed TRB-A/B primers. TCRdb re-called the multiplex PCR reads; every CDR3 protein appears as one record, without DNA. This sample's clone table lists several thousand distinct CDR3 sequences. This CDR3 is built from 12 residues. Looked up from germline, CDR1 is SQVTM and CDR2 is ANQGSEA. In addition, the sample was reused for a study of T cell repertoires in aging, cancer and after chemotherapy.

What was sequenced was peripheral blood. This TCR was sampled from a human donor in good health. V is TRBV29-1 and J is TRBJ2-7. The CDR3 loop reads CSGRWSSYEQYF.